The clone carrying this TCR beta chain was counted ten times or more. Its target is unknown. Trimming stripped 6 bases from V and 4 bases from J, with 10 bases between. CDR3 length equals 13 residues. TCRdb analysed the 5' RACE reads with MiXCR anew, one entry per CDR3 protein. Of roughly 510,000 distinct CDR3 sequences listed, 15% to 20% are singletons. This entry belongs to a study of T-cell memory formation after mild COVID-19. Findings of the study overall: What remained unconfirmed was the SARS-CoV-2 specificity of second-wave clones peaking on day 37. Memory from before infection featured some responding clones, which suggests cross-reactive memory joined.

This rearrangement joins TRBV12-3 or TRBV12-4 to TRBJ1-5, with D tentatively TRBD1 (5 bases). The sequence was obtained from an adult woman who had mild COVID-19 (a few samples of this study predate the infection). Cell type and time point are not known. Sample: PBMCs or a T cell subset sorted from them (not recorded which). The CDR3 loop is CASSGTRNQPQHF. The CDR3 nucleotides are TGTGCCAGCAGCGGGACCCGGAATCAGCCCCAGCATTTT.